These 18 T cell receptor beta chains originate from one sample sequenced in a study of T-cell reconstitution after alpha-beta-depleted transplantation in children. Unique molecular identifiers were used to barcode this TCRbeta library. MiXCR, run by TCRdb on the PCR reads, gives a single entry per CDR3 protein. Of about 460,000 distinct CDR3 sequences listed, around 13% are singletons. Sequenced material: PBMCs from the stem cell graft donor, taken from the stem cell graft. The origin of the receptors is a human donor who donated a stem cell graft to a child with combined immunodeficiency.

This clonotype came up a few times. The chain is built from TRBV7-8 and TRBJ2-2; TRBD2 is a possible D gene (6 bases). The CDR3 is 16 residues long. Germline CDR1 SGHVS, CDR2 FQNEAQ. Trimming removed 5 bases at V and 1 base at J, with 14 bases between. The CDR3 sequence: CASSVNPGLNTGELFF. In nucleotides, the CDR3 is TGTGCCAGCAGCGTAAACCCGGGACTGAACACCGGGGAGCTGTTTTTT. Together with reference TRBV7-8 and TRBJ2-2, the CDR3 gives the full variable domain: GAGVSQSPRYKVAKRGQDVALRCDPISGHVSLFWYQQALGQGPEFLTYFQNEAQLDKSGLPSDRFFAERPEGSVSTLKIQRTQQEDSAVYLCASSVNPGLNTGELFFGEGSRLTVL.

This clonotype was picked up many times. The chain combines TRBV7-9 with TRBJ2-1, with D possibly called TRBD1 or TRBD2 (5 bases each). V was cut by 6 bases and J by 4 bases, with 16 bases left in between. CDR3 length equals 15 residues. Germline V lookup: CDR1 SEHNR, CDR2 FQNEAQ (reference sequence). The CDR3 region has the DNA TGTGCCAGCAGTTCCCGGGACCGACCTTACAATGAGCAGTTCTTC. As protein: CASSSRDRPYNEQFF.

J is TRBJ2-7 and V is TRBV21-1; the DNA was not compared with TRBD1, the D call given in the table. TRBV21-1 is a listed pseudogene. This CDR3 has 17 residues. CDR3 nucleotides: TGTGCCAGCAGCCCCTGCTTCCTGGGTCAGAGCTCCTACGAGCAGTACTTC. The encoded protein is CASSPCFLGQSSYEQYF.

There are a few counts of this clonotype. The genes are TRBV11-2 and TRBJ2-3; D ambiguous. The CDR3 contains 15 residues. Germline CDR1 is SGHAT and CDR2 is FQNNGV. V lost 4 bases and J 2 bases, leaving 13 bases between the germline ends. The CDR3 region has the DNA TGTGCCAGCAGCTCCGAGGTCCCTTTCACAGATACGCAGTATTTT. Its protein is CASSSEVPFTDTQYF.

This clonotype was seen a handful of times. This chain links TRBV15 with TRBJ1-5; weak D call: TRBD1 (5 bases). This CDR3 spans 14 amino acids. Looked up from germline, CDR1 is LNHNV and CDR2 is YYDKDF (reference sequence). Trimming stripped 0 bases from V and 6 bases from J, with 9 bases between. The CDR3, as DNA: TGTGCCACCAGCAGAGAGCAGGGAGGTCAGCCCCAGCATTTT. Protein product: CATSREQGGQPQHF.

This clonotype occurred a few times. The gene calls are TRBV7-2 and TRBJ2-1, with 10 bases fitting TRBD2. CDR1 is SGHTA and CDR2 is FQGNSA in the germline V gene. The CDR3 is made up of 15 amino acids. Trimming took 3 bases from V and 8 from J; bases not matched to a gene: 7. The DNA of the CDR3 is TGTGCCAGCAGCTTGTCTAGCGGGAGTTCCGATGAGCAGTTCTTC. Translated, it gives CASSLSSGSSDEQFF.

This sequence joins TRBV20-1 and TRBJ1-1; D unclear. CDR3 length: 11 residues. V dropped 0 bases and J dropped 8 bases, with 7 bases sitting between them. The germline gives CDR1 DFQATT, CDR2 SNEGSKA (reference sequence). The CDR3 DNA follows: TGCAGTGCTAGAGATCAGGCAGAAGCTTTCTTT. Translating gives CSARDQAEAFF.

In its sample, this clonotype was seen a few times. The chain links TRBV6-1 to TRBJ2-5, with TRBD2 matching over 7 bases. Germline CDR1 reads MNHNS; CDR2 reads SASEGT. The CDR3 sequence is 15 residues long. The J segment lost 2 bases and the V segment lost 6 bases, leaving 9 bases of the junction unmatched. CDR3 DNA sequence: TGTGCCAGCAGGGCATTGGGACTATATCAAGAGACCCAGTACTTC. Amino acids: CASRALGLYQETQYF.

This clonotype occurred a few times. The rearrangement uses TRBV6-2 or TRBV6-3 and TRBJ2-5; D is unresolved. The V gene's germline CDR1 is MNHEY and CDR2 SVGEGT. The V end was cut by 2 bases, the J end by 5 bases, with 9 bases between. This CDR3 region has 13 residues. CDR3 sequence reads: CASSYKARETQYF. The CDR3 bases are TGTGCCAGCAGTTACAAGGCGAGGGAGACCCAGTACTTC.

This clonotype was seen many times. The rearrangement joins TRBV12-3 or TRBV12-4 to TRBJ1-3, with D uncertain. With 6 bases removed from V and 6 bases from J, the gap between germline ends came to 12 bases. CDR3 size: 13 residues. The CDR3 DNA reads as TGTGCCAGCAGGGGATCTACAGAAAACACCATATATTTT. Protein: CASRGSTENTIYF.

The V and J genes are TRBV29-1 and TRBJ2-3, with 10 bases matching TRBD1. There are 14 residues in the CDR3. Germline CDR1 and CDR2: SQVTM and ANQGSEA. The junction had 6 bases not matched to a gene; V was cut back by 7 bases and J by 2 bases. In DNA, the CDR3 is TGCAGCGCTAAGGACAGGGGGTCCACAGATACGCAGTATTTT. This codes for CSAKDRGSTDTQYF.

This clonotype was seen more than once but under ten times. Relative to the germline gene, one junction end is altered; a read error may explain this. This chain links TRBV7-2 with TRBJ1-1; no reliable D call. CDR1 is SGHTA, CDR2 FQGNSA, per germline. The CDR3 totals 15 residues. The CDR3 sequence is CASSLAPTAVKRTSF. The CDR3 DNA follows: TGTGCCAGCAGCTTAGCGCCTACCGCTGTTAAACGCACCAGCTTT.

In this sample, this clonotype turned up many times. The chain joins TRBV12-3 or TRBV12-4 to TRBJ2-7; the match to TRBD2 covers 7 bases. Unmatched junction bases numbered 8, after V lost 2 bases and J lost 7 bases. The CDR3 covers 14 residues. The CDR3 loop reads CASSLWVSGWEQYF. CDR3 DNA sequence: TGTGCCAGCAGTTTATGGGTTAGCGGGTGGGAGCAGTACTTC.

V gene TRBV20-1 combines with J gene TRBJ1-6, with D possibly matching TRBD1 (5 bases). The CDR3 runs 15 residues. Germline CDR1 reads DFQATT; CDR2 reads SNEGSKA (reference sequence). Trimming stripped 0 bases from V and 10 bases from J, with 16 bases between. For the CDR3, the DNA is TGCAGTGCTAGAGATCACGAAAGGCAGGGCTCACCCCTCCACTTT. It codes for CSARDHERQGSPLHF.

This clonotype was observed a handful of times. This chain uses TRBV3-1 with TRBJ2-2; D not certain. The CDR3 spans 16 residues. Germline CDR1 LGHDT, CDR2 YNNKEL (reference sequence). V lost 4 bases and J 1 base, leaving 13 bases between the germline ends. CDR3 loop: CASSPRPDGNTGELFF. The CDR3 DNA is TGTGCCAGCAGCCCCAGGCCAGACGGGAACACCGGGGAGCTGTTTTTT.

This clonotype was counted ten times or more. V usage is TRBV20-1 and J usage is TRBJ2-7; a weak D match, TRBD2 (6 bases). The germline V gene encodes CDR1 DFQATT and CDR2 SNEGSKA (reference sequence). The germline V and J ends were trimmed by 2 bases and 0 bases, with 14 bases remaining between them. The CDR3 loop spans 15 amino acids. DNA for the CDR3: TGCAGTGCTAGAAAAGGGACTGTTAGCTCCTACGAGCAGTACTTC. Translating it yields CSARKGTVSSYEQYF.

This clonotype was seen a handful of times. V is TRBV20-1 and J is TRBJ1-6; D call uncertain. The CDR3 has 13 residues. Trimming pared 4 bases from V and 5 bases from J, leaving 9 bases between. Germline V gene sequence: CDR1 DFQATT, CDR2 SNEGSKA (reference sequence). The CDR3 sequence is CSAKVGNNSPLHF. In DNA, the CDR3 is TGCAGTGCTAAGGTCGGAAATAATTCACCCCTCCACTTT.

The rearrangement joins TRBV2 to TRBJ2-1; no firm D call. Germline CDR1 is SNHLY and CDR2 is FYNNEI. The CDR3 length is 15 residues. V was pared by 5 bases and J by 9 bases, with 20 bases between. The CDR3 sequence is CASSIRIPSVGEQFF. The CDR3 DNA is TGTGCCAGCAGTATCCGGATACCCTCGGTGGGTGAGCAGTTCTTC.